This T cell receptor (beta chain) was obtained from a study of shared clonotypes between healthy human individuals. The V gene lost 3 bases and the J gene lost 4 bases, with 11 bases spanning the gap. The CDR3 is 14 residues long. Germline V gene sequence: CDR1 SGDLS, CDR2 YYNGEE. Regarding this clone: What it binds is not known.

General study findings and limits: Memory subsets generally showed smaller estimated richness than naive subsets did.

Investigators spread the genomic DNA of each subset evenly over several immunoSEQ plates. The method was immunoSEQ multiplex PCR; TCRdb's version includes in-frame clones alone and lacks a portion of them. The table has 2,500,000 or so clones, approximately 94% seen once. The sequence was obtained from a man aged 18 to 35 in good health. Material for sequencing was naive CD4+ T cells sorted from blood. Subset reported: CD45RA+ positively selected. The V and J genes are TRBV9 and TRBJ1-3, with unresolved D. The CDR3 loop is CASSAWTSGNTIYF. The CDR3 region has the DNA TGTGCCAGCAGCGCTTGGACGAGCGGAAACACCATATATTTT.